This TCR beta chain emerged from a study of memory CD4+ T cells and cytomegalovirus serostatus. Study-wide findings and caveats: A US-trained random forest predicted CMV serostatus with median AUC roughly 0.91.

The sample holds one count of this clone. Its specificity is unknown. Germline loops: CDR1 SGDLS, CDR2 YYNGEE. The CDR3 has 14 residues. V lost 4 bases to trimming and J lost 3 bases, with 13 bases between them. The sort gate was single viable CD3+CD4+CD8-CD45RO+ cells for memory CD4+ T cells. Serostatus was set by detecting CMV pp150, pp28, p38, p52 IgG. Per the original data handling: Out-of-frame sequences were removed, leaving 2 million or so distinct TCRbeta sequences. Clones were sequenced by immunoSEQ multiplex PCR, and TCRdb holds only the in-frame ones, with some missing. The DNA was the basis for D and trimming; V, J and clone size are from that table. Found here are about 59,000 clones, 80% to 90% of them singletons; the top ten hold roughly 1%.

This rearrangement joins TRBV9 to TRBJ2-5; D is ambiguous. Sequenced material: memory CD4+ T cells from blood. This TCR was recovered from an adult in good health and CMV-seronegative. In nucleotides, the CDR3 is TGTGCCAGCAGCCCCTCCGTCGGAGAAGAGACCCAGTACTTC. Its protein is CASSPSVGEETQYF. Full variable domain (missing parts from reference TRBV9 and TRBJ2-5): DSGVTQTPKHLITATGQRVTLRCSPRSGDLSVYWYQQSLDQGLQFLIQYYNGEERAKGNILERFSAQQFPDLHSELNLSSLELGDSALYFCASSPSVGEETQYFGPGTRLLVL.